This T cell receptor (beta chain) was documented in a study of immune evolution from preneoplasia to lung adenocarcinoma. Study-wide results and limits: T cell clonality was higher in KRAS-mutant than EGFR-mutant or wild-type nodules. Normal lung had highest clonality; later lesions appeared denser, more diverse.

Trimming took 3 bases from V and 7 from J, leaving 17 bases between them. CDR1 and CDR2 from the germline V gene are SGHTS and YDEGEE. This CDR3 region has 15 residues. A word on this clone: Its target is not known.

H&E slides confirmed each diagnosis, reviewed by two pathologists independently. After pathologic assessment, macro-dissection selected premalignant or tumor cells for extraction. Libraries were prepared by immunoSEQ multiplex PCR; TCRdb keeps only in-frame clonotypes and omits some of them. The table records roughly 38,000 clones, 74% of them present only once. The receptor was isolated from a person between 60 and 69 years old with lung adenocarcinoma. Sequencing input: FFPE invasive lung adenocarcinoma tissue. The chain has TRBV5-8 and TRBJ2-1; D might be TRBD2 (5 bases). In DNA form, the CDR3 reads TGTGCCAGCAGCTATCGCGATAGTTCGGGGAATGAGCAGTTCTTC. This codes for CASSYRDSSGNEQFF.